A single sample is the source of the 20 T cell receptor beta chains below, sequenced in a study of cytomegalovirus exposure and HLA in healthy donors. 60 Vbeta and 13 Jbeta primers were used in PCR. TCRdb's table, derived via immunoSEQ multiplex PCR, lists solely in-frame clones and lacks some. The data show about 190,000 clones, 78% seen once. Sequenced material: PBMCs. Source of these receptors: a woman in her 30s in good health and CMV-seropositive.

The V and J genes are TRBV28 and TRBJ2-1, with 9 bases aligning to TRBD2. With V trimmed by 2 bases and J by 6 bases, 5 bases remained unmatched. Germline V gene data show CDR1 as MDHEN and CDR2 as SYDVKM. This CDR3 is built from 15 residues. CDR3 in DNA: TGTGCCAGCAGTTTAGGGGGGCGGGAGGGCAATGAGCAGTTCTTC. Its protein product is CASSLGGREGNEQFF.

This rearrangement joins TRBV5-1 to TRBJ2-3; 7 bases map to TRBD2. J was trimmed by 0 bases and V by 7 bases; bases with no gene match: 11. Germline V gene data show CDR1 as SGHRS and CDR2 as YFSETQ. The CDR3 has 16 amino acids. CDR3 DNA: TGCGCCAGCGGGAGGGCCCCTAGCATAAGCACAGATACGCAGTATTTT. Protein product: CASGRAPSISTDTQYF.

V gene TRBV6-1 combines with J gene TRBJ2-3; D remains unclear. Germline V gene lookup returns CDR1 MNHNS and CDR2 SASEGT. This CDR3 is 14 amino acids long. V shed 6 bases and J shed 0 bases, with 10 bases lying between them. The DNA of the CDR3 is TGTGCCAGCAGGGCCAGGTGGAGCACAGATACGCAGTATTTT. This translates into CASRARWSTDTQYF.

The CDR3 reads CASSFTSGGYEQYF. CDR3 sequence (DNA): TGTGCCAGCAGCTTCACTAGCGGGGGCTACGAGCAGTACTTC. The chain combines TRBV7-2 with TRBJ2-5; 11 positions match TRBD2. The end of the DNA aligns better with TRBJ2-7, so the J call may be wrong. The CDR3 totals 14 residues. From germline, CDR1 is SGHTA and CDR2 FQGNSA.

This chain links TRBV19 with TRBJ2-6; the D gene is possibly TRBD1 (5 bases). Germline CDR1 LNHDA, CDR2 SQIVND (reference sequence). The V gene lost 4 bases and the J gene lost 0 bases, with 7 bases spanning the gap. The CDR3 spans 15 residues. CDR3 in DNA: TGTGCCAGTAGTACACAGGTCTCTGGGGCCAACGTCCTGACTTTC. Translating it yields CASSTQVSGANVLTF.

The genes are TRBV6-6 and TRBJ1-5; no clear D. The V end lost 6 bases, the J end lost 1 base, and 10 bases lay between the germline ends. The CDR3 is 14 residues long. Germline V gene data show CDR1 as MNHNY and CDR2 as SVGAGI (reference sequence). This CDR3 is CASRYESSNQPQHF. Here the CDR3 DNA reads TGTGCCAGCAGGTACGAGTCGAGCAATCAGCCCCAGCATTTT.

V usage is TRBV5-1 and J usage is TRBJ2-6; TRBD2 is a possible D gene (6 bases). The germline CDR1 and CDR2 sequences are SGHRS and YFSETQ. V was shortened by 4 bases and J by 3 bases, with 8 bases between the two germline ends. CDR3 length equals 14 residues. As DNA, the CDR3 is TGCGCCAGCAGCCGGGAGTTTGGGGCCAACGTCCTGACTTTC. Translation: CASSREFGANVLTF.

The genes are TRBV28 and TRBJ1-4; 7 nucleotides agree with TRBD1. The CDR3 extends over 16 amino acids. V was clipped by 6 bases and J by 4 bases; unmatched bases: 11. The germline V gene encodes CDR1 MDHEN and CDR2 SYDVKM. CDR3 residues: CASSSSRQGRNEKLFF. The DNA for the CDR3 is TGTGCCAGCAGCTCATCGCGACAGGGCCGTAATGAAAAACTGTTTTTT.

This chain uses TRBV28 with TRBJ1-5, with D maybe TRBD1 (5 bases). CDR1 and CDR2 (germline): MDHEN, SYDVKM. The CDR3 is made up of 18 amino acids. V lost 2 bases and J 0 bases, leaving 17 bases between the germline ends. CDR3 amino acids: CASSLRTETAYSNQPQHF. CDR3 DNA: TGTGCCAGCAGTTTAAGGACCGAGACAGCATATAGCAATCAGCCCCAGCATTTT.

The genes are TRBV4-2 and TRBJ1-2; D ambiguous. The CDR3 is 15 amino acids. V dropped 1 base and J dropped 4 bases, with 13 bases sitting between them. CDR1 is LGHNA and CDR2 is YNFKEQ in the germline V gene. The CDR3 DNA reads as TGTGCCAGCAGCCAAGGTAGTACAGAAGGCTATGGCTACACCTTC. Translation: CASSQGSTEGYGYTF.

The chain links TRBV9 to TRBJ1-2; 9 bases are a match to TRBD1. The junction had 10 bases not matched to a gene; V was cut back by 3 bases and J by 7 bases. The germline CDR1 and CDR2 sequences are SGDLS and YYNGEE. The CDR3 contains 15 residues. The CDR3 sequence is CASSAAGTGLSGYTF. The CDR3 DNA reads TGTGCCAGCAGCGCTGCCGGGACAGGGCTGTCTGGCTACACCTTC.

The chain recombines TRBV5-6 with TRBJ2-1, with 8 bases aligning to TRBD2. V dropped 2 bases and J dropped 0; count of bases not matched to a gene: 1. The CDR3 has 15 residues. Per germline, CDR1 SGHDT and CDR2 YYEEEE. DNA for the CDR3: TGTGCCAGCAGCTTCAGCGGGAGCTCCTACAATGAGCAGTTCTTC. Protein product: CASSFSGSSYNEQFF. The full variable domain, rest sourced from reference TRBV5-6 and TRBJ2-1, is DAGVTQSPTHLIKTRGQQVTLRCSPKSGHDTVSWYQQALGQGPQFIFQYYEEEERQRGNFPDRFSGHQFPNYSSELNVNALLLGDSALYLCASSFSGSSYNEQFFGPGTRLTVL.

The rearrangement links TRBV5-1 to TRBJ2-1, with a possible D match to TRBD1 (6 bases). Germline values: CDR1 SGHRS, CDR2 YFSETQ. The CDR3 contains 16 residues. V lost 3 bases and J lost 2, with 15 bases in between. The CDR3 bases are TGCGCCAGCAGCTCGCACGACAGGCCCCCCTACAATGAGCAGTTCTTC. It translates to CASSSHDRPPYNEQFF.

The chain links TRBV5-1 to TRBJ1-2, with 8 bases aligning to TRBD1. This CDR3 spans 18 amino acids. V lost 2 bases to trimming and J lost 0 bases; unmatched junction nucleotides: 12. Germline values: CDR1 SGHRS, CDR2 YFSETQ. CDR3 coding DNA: TGCGCCAGCAGCTTTGGGTGGGGACAGGTCCTGTCTAACTATGGCTACACCTTC. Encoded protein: CASSFGWGQVLSNYGYTF.

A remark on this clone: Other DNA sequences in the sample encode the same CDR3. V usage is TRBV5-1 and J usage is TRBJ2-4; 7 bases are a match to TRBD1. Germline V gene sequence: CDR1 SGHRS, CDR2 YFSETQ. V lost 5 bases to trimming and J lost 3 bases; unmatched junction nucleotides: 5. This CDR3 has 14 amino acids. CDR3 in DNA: TGCGCCAGCAGTTTTAGGGACAGCAAAAACATTCAGTACTTC. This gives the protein CASSFRDSKNIQYF.

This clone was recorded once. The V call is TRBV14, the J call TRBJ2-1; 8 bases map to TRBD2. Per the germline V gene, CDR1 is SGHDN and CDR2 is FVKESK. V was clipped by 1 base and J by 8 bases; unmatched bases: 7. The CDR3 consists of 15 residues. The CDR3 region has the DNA TGTGCCAGCAGCCAAGTCCGGGGGGGCCGAGATGAGCAGTTCTTC. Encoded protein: CASSQVRGGRDEQFF.

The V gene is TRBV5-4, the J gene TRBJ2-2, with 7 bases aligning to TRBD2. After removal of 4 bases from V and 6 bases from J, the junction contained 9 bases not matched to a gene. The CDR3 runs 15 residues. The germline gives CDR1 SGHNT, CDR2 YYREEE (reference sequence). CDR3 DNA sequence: TGTGCCAGCAGCGCCCGGAGCGGGGTGGCCGGGGAGCTGTTTTTT. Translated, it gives CASSARSGVAGELFF.

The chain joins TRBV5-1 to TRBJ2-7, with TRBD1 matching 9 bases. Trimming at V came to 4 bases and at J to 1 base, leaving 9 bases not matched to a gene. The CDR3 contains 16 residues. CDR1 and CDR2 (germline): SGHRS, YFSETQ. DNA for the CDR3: TGCGCCAGCAGCCCCGGCCGGGACAGGGTTTCCTACGAGCAGTACTTC. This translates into CASSPGRDRVSYEQYF.

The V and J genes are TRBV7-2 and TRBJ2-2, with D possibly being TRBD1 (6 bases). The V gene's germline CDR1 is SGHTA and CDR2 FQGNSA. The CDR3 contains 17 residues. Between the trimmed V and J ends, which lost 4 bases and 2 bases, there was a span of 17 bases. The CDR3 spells CASSSPQGTLNTGELFF. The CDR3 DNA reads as TGTGCCAGCAGCTCACCCCAAGGGACATTAAACACCGGGGAGCTGTTTTTT.

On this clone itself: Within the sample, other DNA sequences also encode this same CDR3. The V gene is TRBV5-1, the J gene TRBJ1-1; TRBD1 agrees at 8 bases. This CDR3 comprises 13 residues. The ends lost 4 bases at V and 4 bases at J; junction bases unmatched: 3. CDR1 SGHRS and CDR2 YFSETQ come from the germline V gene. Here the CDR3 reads CASSLDRGTEAFF. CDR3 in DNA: TGCGCCAGCAGCCTTGACAGGGGCACTGAAGCTTTCTTT.